This T cell receptor (beta chain) is drawn from a study of CD8 T cells in Susac syndrome. For the study at large: Sequenced Susac syndrome patients included over five with active disease and fewer than ten who were in remission.

When the RNA was reverse transcribed, random hexamers were used with an input of 0.5 to 1 ug. TCRdb redid the calling of the immunoSEQ multiplex PCR reads with MiXCR, one entry per CDR3 protein. The sample holds 95,000 to 150,000 distinct CDR3 sequences, roughly 94% seen once. Germline V lookup: CDR1 MGHDK, CDR2 SYGVNS. J gave up 5 bases and V 6 bases, and 9 bases lay outside the gene matches. This CDR3 region has 15 residues. The source material was CD8+ T cells from PBMCs. This TCR came from a human donor with Susac syndrome. The V and J genes are TRBV25-1 and TRBJ2-5, with 10 bases lining up with TRBD1. The CDR3 loop is CASSLGQGIRETQYF. CDR3 in DNA: TGTGCCAGCAGCCTGGGACAGGGGATTCGGGAGACCCAGTACTTC. Using reference TRBV25-1 and TRBJ2-5 for the parts outside the CDR3, the full variable domain is EADIYQTPRYLVIGTGKKITLECSQTMGHDKMYWYQQDPGMELHLIHYSYGVNSTEKGDLSSESTVSRIRTEHFPLTLESARPSHTSQYLCASSLGQGIRETQYFGPGTRLLVL.